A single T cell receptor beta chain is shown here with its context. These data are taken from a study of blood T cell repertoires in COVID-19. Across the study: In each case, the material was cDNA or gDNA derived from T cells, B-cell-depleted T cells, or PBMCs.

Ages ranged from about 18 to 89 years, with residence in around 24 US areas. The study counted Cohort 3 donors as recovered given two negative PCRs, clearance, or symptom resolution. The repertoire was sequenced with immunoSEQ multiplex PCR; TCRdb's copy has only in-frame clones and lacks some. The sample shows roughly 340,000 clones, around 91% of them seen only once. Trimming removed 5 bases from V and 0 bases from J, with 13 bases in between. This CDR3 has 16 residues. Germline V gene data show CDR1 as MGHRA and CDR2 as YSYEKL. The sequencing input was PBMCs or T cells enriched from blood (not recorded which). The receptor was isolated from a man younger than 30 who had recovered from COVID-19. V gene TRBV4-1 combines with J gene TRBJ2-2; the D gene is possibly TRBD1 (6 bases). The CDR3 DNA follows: TGCGCCAGCAGCAACCGACAGGTTTCGAACACCGGGGAGCTGTTTTTT. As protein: CASSNRQVSNTGELFF.